This T cell receptor beta chain stems from a study of shared clonotypes between healthy human individuals. Findings and limits, study-wide: Richness estimates generally favored naive over memory subsets. Sequencing of the sorted subsets was shown by rarefaction to be incomplete despite large depth.

Sequencing was performed with immunoSEQ multiplex PCR; in TCRdb, only in-frame clones are kept and a portion is missing. This sample has about 1 million clones, with about 80% found just once. Trimming removed 0 bases at V and 5 bases at J, with 5 bases between. This CDR3 contains 12 residues. The germline V gene has CDR1 SGHRS and CDR2 YFSETQ. Comment on this clone: Antigen specificity is unknown. In the same sample, other DNA sequences code for this CDR3.

This chain connects TRBV5-1 to TRBJ2-5; D ambiguous. The sequencing input was memory CD4+ T cells sorted from blood. As to subset: CD45RA-negative fraction. The clonotype comes from a man aged 18 to 30 in good health. CDR3 nucleotide sequence: TGCGCCAGCAGCTTGGAAGGGGAGACCCAGTACTTC. Its translation is CASSLEGETQYF.